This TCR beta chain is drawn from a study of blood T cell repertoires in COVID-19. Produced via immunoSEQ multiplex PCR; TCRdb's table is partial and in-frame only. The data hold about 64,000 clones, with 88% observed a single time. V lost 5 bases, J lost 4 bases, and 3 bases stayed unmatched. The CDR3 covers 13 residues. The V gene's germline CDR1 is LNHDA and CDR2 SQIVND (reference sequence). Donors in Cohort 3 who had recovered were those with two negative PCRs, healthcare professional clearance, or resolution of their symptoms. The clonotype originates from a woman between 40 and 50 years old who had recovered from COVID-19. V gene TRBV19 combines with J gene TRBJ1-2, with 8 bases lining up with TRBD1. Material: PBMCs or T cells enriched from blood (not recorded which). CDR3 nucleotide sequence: TGTGCCAGTAGTCAACAGGGGGGCTATGGCTACACCTTC. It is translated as CASSQQGGYGYTF.